The 7 T cell receptor beta chains reported below all come from one sample, sequenced in a study of metastatic and nonmetastatic thyroid tumors. Through MiXCR, TCRdb re-clonotyped the PCR reads. The table has 25,000 to 30,000 clones, 3.5% to 4% seen once. Every patient was untreated before thyroid surgery. Sequencing input: blood. The origin of the receptors is a male donor with papillary thyroid cancer or a benign thyroid nodule (not recorded which). Some clones in this sample may be carry-over from other donors' samples.

This clone was seen only a few times. The genes are TRBV15 and TRBJ1-5; D is unresolved. Germline-derived CDR1 and CDR2 are LNHNV and YYDKDF (reference sequence). V shed 0 bases and J shed 1 base, with 7 bases lying between them. CDR3 length: 15 residues. CDR3 protein: CATSRDRGSNQPQHF. The CDR3 DNA follows: TGTGCCACCAGCAGAGATCGCGGCAGCAATCAGCCCCAGCATTTT.

This clone was detected only a few times. This sequence may be a read error, since a much larger clone differs from it by one base. The V and J genes are TRBV9 and TRBJ2-5; perhaps D is TRBD1 or TRBD2 (5 bases each). Germline V gene lookup returns CDR1 SGDLS and CDR2 YYNGEE. The CDR3 is 15 residues long. The CDR3 spells CSSSVGDLGGETQYF. As DNA, the CDR3 is TGTTCCAGCAGCGTAGGGGACCTGGGTGGGGAGACCCAGTACTTC. The full variable domain, with the rest looked up from reference TRBV9 and TRBJ2-5, is DSGVTQTPKHLITATGQRVTLRCSPRSGDLSVYWYQQSLDQGLQFLIQYYNGEERAKGNILERFSAQQFPDLHSELNLSSLELGDSALYFCSSSVGDLGGETQYFGPGTRLLVL.

This clone is medium-sized. V and J are TRBV27 and TRBJ2-2; no firm D call. V lost 0 bases, J lost 3 bases, and 5 bases lay in between. Germline loops: CDR1 MNHEY, CDR2 SMNVEV (reference sequence). This CDR3 has 14 amino acids. The CDR3 reads CASSLSWDTGELFF. DNA of the CDR3: TGTGCCAGCAGTTTATCGTGGGACACCGGGGAGCTGTTTTTT.

This clone has more than one count but fewer than ten. This sequence joins TRBV6-1 and TRBJ1-1; 9 positions agree with TRBD1. Germline V lookup: CDR1 MNHNS, CDR2 SASEGT. The CDR3 has 18 residues. The junction had 17 bases not matched to a gene; V was cut back by 5 bases and J by 4 bases. CDR3 coding DNA: TGTGCCAGCAGTCCACATTGGACAGGGGAAGGTTGGGGCACTGAAGCTTTCTTT. Translated, it gives CASSPHWTGEGWGTEAFF.

The J gene is TRBJ2-3, the V gene TRBV4-1; TRBD1 might be the D (6 bases). The germline V and J ends were trimmed by 1 base and 4 bases, with 21 bases remaining between them. CDR1 and CDR2 from the germline V gene are MGHRA and YSYEKL. The CDR3 contains 18 residues. In DNA form, the CDR3 reads TGCGCCAGCAGCCAAGTCTTGGTCCGGGGACAATCCCCAGATACGCAGTATTTT. Translated, it gives CASSQVLVRGQSPDTQYF.

The sample holds many counts of this clone. The chain has TRBV5-6 and TRBJ2-1; D unresolved. The V and J ends lost 3 bases and 9 bases respectively, with 16 bases between them. The CDR3 length is 14 residues. Germline CDR1 is SGHDT and CDR2 is YYEEEE. The CDR3 DNA reads as TGTGCCAGCAGCTCCTTCATGGGGATCGGTGAGCAGTTCTTC. Its translation is CASSSFMGIGEQFF. The full variable domain, completed using reference TRBV5-6 and TRBJ2-1, is DAGVTQSPTHLIKTRGQQVTLRCSPKSGHDTVSWYQQALGQGPQFIFQYYEEEERQRGNFPDRFSGHQFPNYSSELNVNALLLGDSALYLCASSSFMGIGEQFFGPGTRLTVL.

This clone was found a few times. The CDR3 DNA reads TGCAGTGCGCGGACTAGCGACTCCTACAATGAGCAGTTCTTC. Its protein is CSARTSDSYNEQFF. The V call is TRBV20-1, the J call TRBJ2-1; 9 nucleotides align to TRBD2. Unmatched junction bases numbered 3, after V lost 6 bases and J lost 0 bases. The CDR3 is made up of 14 amino acids. Germline assignment: CDR1 DFQATT and CDR2 SNEGSKA (reference sequence).